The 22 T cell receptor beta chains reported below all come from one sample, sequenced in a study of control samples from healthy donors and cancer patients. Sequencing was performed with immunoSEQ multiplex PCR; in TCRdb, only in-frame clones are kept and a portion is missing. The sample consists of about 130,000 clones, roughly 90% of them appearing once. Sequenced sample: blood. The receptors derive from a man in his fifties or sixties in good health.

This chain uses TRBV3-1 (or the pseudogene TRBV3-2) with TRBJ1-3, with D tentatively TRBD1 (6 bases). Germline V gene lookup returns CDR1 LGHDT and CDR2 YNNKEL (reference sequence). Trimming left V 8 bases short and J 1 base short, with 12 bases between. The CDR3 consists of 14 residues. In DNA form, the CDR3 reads TGTGCCAGCCGGGACACTGGTTCTGGAAACACCATATATTTT. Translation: CASRDTGSGNTIYF.

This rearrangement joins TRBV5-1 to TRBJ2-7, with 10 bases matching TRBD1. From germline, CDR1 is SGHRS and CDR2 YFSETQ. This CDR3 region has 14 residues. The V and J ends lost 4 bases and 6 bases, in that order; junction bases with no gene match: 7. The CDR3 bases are TGCGCCAGCAGCCCCGGGGACAGGGGAACCGAGCAGTACTTC. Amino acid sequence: CASSPGDRGTEQYF. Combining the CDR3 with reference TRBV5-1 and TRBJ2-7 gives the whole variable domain KAGVTQTPRYLIKTRGQQVTLSCSPISGHRSVSWYQQTPGQGLQFLFEYFSETQRNKGNFPGRFSGRQFSNSRSEMNVSTLELGDSALYLCASSPGDRGTEQYFGPGTRLTVT.

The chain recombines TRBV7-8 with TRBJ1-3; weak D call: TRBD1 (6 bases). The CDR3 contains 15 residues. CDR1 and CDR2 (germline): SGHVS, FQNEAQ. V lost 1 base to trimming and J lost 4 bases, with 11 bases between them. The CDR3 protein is CASSLDRASGNTIYF. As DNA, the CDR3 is TGTGCCAGCAGCTTAGACAGGGCGTCCGGAAACACCATATATTTT.

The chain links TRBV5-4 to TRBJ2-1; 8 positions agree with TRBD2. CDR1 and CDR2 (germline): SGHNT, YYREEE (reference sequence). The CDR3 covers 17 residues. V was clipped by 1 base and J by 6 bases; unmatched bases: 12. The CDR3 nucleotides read TGTGCCAGCAGCTTGATGATGGGCGCGGCGGGGGGCAATGAGCAGTTCTTC. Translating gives CASSLMMGAAGGNEQFF.

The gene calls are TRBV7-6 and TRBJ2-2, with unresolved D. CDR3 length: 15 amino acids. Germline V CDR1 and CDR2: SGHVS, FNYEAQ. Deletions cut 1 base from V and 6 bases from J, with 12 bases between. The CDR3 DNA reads TGTGCCAGCAGCTTAGGAACACAACCTTCCGGGGAGCTGTTTTTT. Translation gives CASSLGTQPSGELFF.

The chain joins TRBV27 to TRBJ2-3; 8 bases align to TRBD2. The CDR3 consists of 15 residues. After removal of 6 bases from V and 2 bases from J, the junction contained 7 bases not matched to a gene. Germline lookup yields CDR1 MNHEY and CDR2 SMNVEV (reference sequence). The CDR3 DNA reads TGTGCCAGCAGCCCTCCGGGGGGGATCACAGATACGCAGTATTTT. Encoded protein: CASSPPGGITDTQYF.

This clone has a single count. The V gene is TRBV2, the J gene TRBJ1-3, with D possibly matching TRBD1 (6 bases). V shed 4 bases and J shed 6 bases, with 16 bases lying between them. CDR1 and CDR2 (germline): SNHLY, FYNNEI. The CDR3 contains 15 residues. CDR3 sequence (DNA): TGTGCCAGCAGTGGGACGGGGGGCAAAGAAAACACCATATATTTT. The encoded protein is CASSGTGGKENTIYF.

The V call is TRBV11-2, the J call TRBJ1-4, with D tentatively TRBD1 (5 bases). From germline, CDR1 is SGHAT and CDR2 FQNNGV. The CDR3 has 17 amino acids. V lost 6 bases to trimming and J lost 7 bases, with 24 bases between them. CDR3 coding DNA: TGTGCCAGCAGGCCATCTCCCGCAGGTGGGGGTAGTGAAAAACTGTTTTTT. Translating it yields CASRPSPAGGGSEKLFF. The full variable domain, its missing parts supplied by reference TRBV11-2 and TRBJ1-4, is EAGVAQSPRYKIIEKRQSVAFWCNPISGHATLYWYQQILGQGPKLLIQFQNNGVVDDSQLPKDRFSAERLKGVDSTLKIQPAKLEDSAVYLCASRPSPAGGGSEKLFFGSGTQLSVL.

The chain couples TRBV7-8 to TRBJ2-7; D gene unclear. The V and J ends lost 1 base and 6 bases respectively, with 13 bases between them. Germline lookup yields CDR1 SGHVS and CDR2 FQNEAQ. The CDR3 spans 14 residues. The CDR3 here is CASSLGQLFSEQYF. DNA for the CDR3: TGTGCCAGCAGCTTAGGTCAGTTGTTCAGCGAGCAGTACTTC.

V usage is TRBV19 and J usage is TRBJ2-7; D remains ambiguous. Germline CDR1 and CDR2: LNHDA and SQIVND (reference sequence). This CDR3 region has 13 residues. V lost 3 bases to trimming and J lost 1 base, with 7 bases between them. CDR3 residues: CASSMALSYEQYF. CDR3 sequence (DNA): TGTGCCAGTAGTATGGCCCTTTCCTACGAGCAGTACTTC.

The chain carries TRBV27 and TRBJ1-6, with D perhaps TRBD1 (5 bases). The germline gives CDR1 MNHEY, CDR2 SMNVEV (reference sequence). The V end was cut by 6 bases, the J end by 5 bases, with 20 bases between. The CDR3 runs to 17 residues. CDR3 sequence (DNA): TGTGCCAGCAGGCTTTCGGTCGGGGCCCGACATAATTCACCCCTCCACTTT. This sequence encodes CASRLSVGARHNSPLHF.

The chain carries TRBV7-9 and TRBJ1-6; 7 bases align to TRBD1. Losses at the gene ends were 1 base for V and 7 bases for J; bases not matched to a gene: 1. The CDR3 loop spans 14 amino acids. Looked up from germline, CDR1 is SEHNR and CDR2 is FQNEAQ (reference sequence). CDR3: CASSLGTGNSPLHF. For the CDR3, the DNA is TGTGCCAGCAGCTTAGGGACAGGAAATTCACCCCTCCACTTT. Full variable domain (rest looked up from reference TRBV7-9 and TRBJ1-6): DTGVSQNPRHKITKRGQNVTFRCDPISEHNRLYWYRQTLGQGPEFLTYFQNEAQLEKSRLLSDRFSAERPKGSFSTLEIQRTEQGDSAMYLCASSLGTGNSPLHFGNGTRLTVT.

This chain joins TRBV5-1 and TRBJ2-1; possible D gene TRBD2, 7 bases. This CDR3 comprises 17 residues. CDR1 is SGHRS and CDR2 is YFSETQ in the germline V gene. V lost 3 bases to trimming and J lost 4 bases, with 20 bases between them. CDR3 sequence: CASSSLRGASGYNEQFF. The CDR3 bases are TGCGCCAGCAGCTCCCTTCGGGGGGCTTCGGGGTACAATGAGCAGTTCTTC.

This CDR3 reads CASRRQGAFGAFF. In DNA, the CDR3 is TGTGCCAGCAGGAGACAGGGGGCTTTTGGAGCTTTCTTT. The chain employs TRBV28 and TRBJ1-1; 10 bases match TRBD1. Germline trimming cut 6 bases from V and 10 bases from J; bases unmatched to any gene: 8. The CDR3 is 13 amino acids. CDR1 is MDHEN and CDR2 is SYDVKM in the germline V gene.

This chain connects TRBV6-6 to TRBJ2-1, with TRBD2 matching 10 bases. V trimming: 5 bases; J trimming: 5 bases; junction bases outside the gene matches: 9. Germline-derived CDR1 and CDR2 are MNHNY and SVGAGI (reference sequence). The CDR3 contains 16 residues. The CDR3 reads CASSPHLAGEDNEQFF. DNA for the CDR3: TGTGCCAGCAGTCCTCATCTAGCGGGGGAGGACAATGAGCAGTTCTTC.

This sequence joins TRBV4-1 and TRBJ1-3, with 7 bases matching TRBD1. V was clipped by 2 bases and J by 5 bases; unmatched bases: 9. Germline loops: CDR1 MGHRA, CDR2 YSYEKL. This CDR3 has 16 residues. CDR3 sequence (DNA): TGCGCCAGCAGCCAACCCGGGCGGGACAGACGAAACACCATATATTTT. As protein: CASSQPGRDRRNTIYF.

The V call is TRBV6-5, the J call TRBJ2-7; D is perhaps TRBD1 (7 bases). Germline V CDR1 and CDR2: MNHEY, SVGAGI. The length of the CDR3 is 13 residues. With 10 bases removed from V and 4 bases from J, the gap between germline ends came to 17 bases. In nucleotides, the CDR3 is TGTGCCACCCTGGGGGGACAGCAATACGAGCAGTACTTC. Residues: CATLGGQQYEQYF.

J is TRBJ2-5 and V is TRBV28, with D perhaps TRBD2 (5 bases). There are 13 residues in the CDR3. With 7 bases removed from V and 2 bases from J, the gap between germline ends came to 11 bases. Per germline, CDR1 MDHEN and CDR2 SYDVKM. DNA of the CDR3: TGTGCCAGCATGAGGTGGGAGCAAGAGACCCAGTACTTC. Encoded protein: CASMRWEQETQYF.

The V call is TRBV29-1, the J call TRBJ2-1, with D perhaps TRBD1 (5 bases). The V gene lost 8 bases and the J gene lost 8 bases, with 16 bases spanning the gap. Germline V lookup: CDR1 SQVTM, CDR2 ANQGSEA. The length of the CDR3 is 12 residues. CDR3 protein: CSKGQEFDEQFF. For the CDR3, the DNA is TGCAGCAAGGGGCAGGAGTTCGATGAGCAGTTCTTC.

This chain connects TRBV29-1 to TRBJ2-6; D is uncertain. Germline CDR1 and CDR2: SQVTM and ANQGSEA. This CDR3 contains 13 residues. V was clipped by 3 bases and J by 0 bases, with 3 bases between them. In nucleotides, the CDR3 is TGCAGCGTTGAGGACTCTGGGGCCAACGTCCTGACTTTC. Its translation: CSVEDSGANVLTF. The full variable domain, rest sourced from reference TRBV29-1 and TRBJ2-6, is SAVISQKPSRDICQRGTSLTIQCQVDSQVTMMFWYRQQPGQSLTLIATANQGSEATYESGFVIDKFPISRPNLTFSTLTVSNMSPEDSSIYLCSVEDSGANVLTFGAGSRLTVL.

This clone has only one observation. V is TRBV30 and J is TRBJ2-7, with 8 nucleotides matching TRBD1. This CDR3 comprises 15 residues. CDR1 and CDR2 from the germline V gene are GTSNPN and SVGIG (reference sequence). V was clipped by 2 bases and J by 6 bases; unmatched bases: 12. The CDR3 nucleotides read TGTGCCTGGAGTTTCATTCGGACAGGGCTGCGCGAGCAGTACTTC. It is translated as CAWSFIRTGLREQYF.

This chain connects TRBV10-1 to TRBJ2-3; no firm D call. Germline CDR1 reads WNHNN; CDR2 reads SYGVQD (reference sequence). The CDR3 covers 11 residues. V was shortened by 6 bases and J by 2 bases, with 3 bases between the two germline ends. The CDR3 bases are TGCGCCAGCAGCAACACAGATACGCAGTATTTT. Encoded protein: CASSNTDTQYF.